This T cell receptor beta chain was identified during a study of T cell repertoires in cytomegalovirus infection. Study-wide background: Used in the study were CMV epitopes, some recently identified and HLA-C-restricted, others well-studied and HLA-B-restricted. Study conclusions and caveats: The cumulative frequency of public TCR beta families distinguished individuals who carried CMV together with the relevant HLA.

Comments on this clonotype: As yet, its antigen is unknown.

CDR1 ENHRY and CDR2 SYGVKD come from the germline V gene. Unmatched junction bases numbered 4, after V lost 6 bases and J lost 4 bases. CDR3 length: 13 amino acids. TCRdb redid the calling of the reads with MiXCR, one entry per CDR3 protein. Among some 590,000 distinct CDR3 sequences listed, about 39% were seen once. The receptor was derived from a human donor in good health (CMV status not recorded). Some clones in this sample may be carry-over from other donors' samples. The rearrangement links TRBV10-3 to TRBJ2-7, with 9 bases fitting TRBD2. The sample in question was cultured PBMCs, obtained from culture after CMV antigen stimulation. The CDR3 DNA reads as TGTGCCATCAGCGGCGGGAGGGAGTACGAGCAGTACTTC. It specifies CAISGGREYEQYF.